The 15 T cell receptor beta chains listed next were all sequenced from one sample in a study of spatial heterogeneity in lung cancer. Study-level points and caveats: Tumor mutation count correlated with how many alpha and beta TCRs expanded intratumorally.

TCRdb re-called the 5' RACE reads with MiXCR, one entry per CDR3 protein. The sample includes about 14,000 distinct CDR3 sequences, 4% to 5% of them seen just once. Indicated time point: sample taken at primary tumor resection. Their recognized antigens are unknown. Material: lung tumor tissue, obtained at surgery. Receptors were obtained from a female donor with early-stage non-small cell lung cancer.

This clonotype was counted at least ten times. As an off-target read in a library built for alpha chains, this beta chain has a frequency of little significance. The J gene is TRBJ2-3, the V gene TRBV4-1; 8 bases align to TRBD2. CDR1 MGHRA and CDR2 YSYEKL come from the germline V gene. The junction had 14 bases not matched to a gene; V was cut back by 4 bases and J by 5 bases. The CDR3 length is 17 residues. CDR3 in amino acids: CASSPRGASGGEDTQYF. In nucleotides, the CDR3 is TGCGCCAGCAGCCCACGAGGGGCCAGCGGGGGTGAAGATACGCAGTATTTT.

Ten or more counts support this clonotype. This beta chain represents an off-target read in a library built for alpha chains; its size is of limited meaning. This chain uses TRBV20-1 with TRBJ1-2; unclear D gene. CDR1 is DFQATT, CDR2 SNEGSKA, per germline (reference sequence). Trimming took 5 bases from V and 12 from J, leaving 19 bases between them. This CDR3 spans 12 amino acids. CDR3 in DNA: TGCAGTGCTCGCGACACCAGTCTCGTCCACACCTTC. Its translation is CSARDTSLVHTF.

In the case of this clonotype: Little can be read into the size of this beta chain, an off-target read in a library designed for alpha chains. The V gene is TRBV28, the J gene TRBJ2-3, with a weak D call TRBD2 (5 bases). The CDR3 contains 17 residues. Looked up from germline, CDR1 is MDHEN and CDR2 is SYDVKM. Trimming cost V 3 bases and J 0 bases, with 16 bases left between them. This CDR3 reads CASSLRASDISTDTQYF. In DNA form, the CDR3 reads TGTGCCAGCAGTTTGAGGGCATCCGACATTAGCACAGATACGCAGTATTTT.

This clonotype showed up many times. A library made for alpha chains picked up this beta chain off target, so its size means little. The chain joins TRBV6-6 to TRBJ2-2, with TRBD2 matching 10 bases. The CDR3 spans 15 residues. V was clipped by 6 bases and J by 7 bases; unmatched bases: 8. Germline CDR1 reads MNHNY; CDR2 reads SVGAGI (reference sequence). CDR3 sequence (DNA): TGTGCCAGCAGCTCCAGCGGGGGGGCCGTCGGGGAGCTGTTTTTT. Translating gives CASSSSGGAVGELFF.

This clonotype was seen repeatedly, ten times or more. The size of this beta chain means little, since it is a stray read in a library made for alpha chains. The gene calls are TRBV12-3 or TRBV12-4 and TRBJ1-5, with no clear D. The V gene lost 5 bases and the J gene lost 0 bases, with 11 bases spanning the gap. The CDR3 has 15 amino acids. This CDR3 is CASSPDPYSNQPQHF. CDR3 DNA sequence: TGTGCCAGCAGTCCGGACCCTTATAGCAATCAGCCCCAGCATTTT.

This clonotype showed up many times. In a library made to pick up alpha chains, this beta chain is a stray read with a size that means little. The rearrangement uses TRBV28 and TRBJ1-2, with D uncertain. Trimming cost V 3 bases and J 6 bases, with 8 bases left between them. This CDR3 is built from 12 residues. Germline CDR1 MDHEN, CDR2 SYDVKM. CDR3 nucleotides: TGTGCCAGCAGTTTCAAGCCCAATGGCTACACCTTC. Encoded protein: CASSFKPNGYTF.

This clonotype was seen repeatedly, ten times or more. This beta chain is an unintended read in a library built for alpha chains; its size means little. The gene calls are TRBV12-3 or TRBV12-4 and TRBJ2-7; D gene unclear. V lost 5 bases and J lost 3, with 8 bases in between. The CDR3 has 12 amino acids. The CDR3 protein is CASSPGNYEQYF. The DNA for the CDR3 is TGTGCCAGCAGTCCCGGAAACTACGAGCAGTACTTC.

This clonotype was counted many times. This beta chain turned up in a library designed for alpha chains; as an off-target read, its abundance says little. The chain employs TRBV4-3 and TRBJ2-4, with TRBD2 as a possible D gene (5 bases). The CDR3 contains 16 residues. CDR1 is LGHNA, CDR2 YSLEER, per germline. Trimming removed 0 bases from V and 5 bases from J, with 14 bases in between. The CDR3 sequence is CASSQDWRTEENIQYF. CDR3 in DNA: TGCGCCAGCAGCCAAGATTGGCGGACTGAGGAAAACATTCAGTACTTC.

This clonotype was seen at least ten times. The library was designed around alpha chains, so this beta chain is a stray read whose abundance carries little weight. The chain uses TRBV12-3 or TRBV12-4 and TRBJ1-1; maybe TRBD1 (5 bases). The CDR3 loop spans 13 amino acids. V lost 5 bases and J 4 bases, leaving 11 bases between the germline ends. The CDR3 region is CASSRTLLTEAFF. In DNA, the CDR3 is TGTGCCAGCAGTCGGACACTCCTCACTGAAGCTTTCTTT.

This clonotype came up a few times. This beta chain turned up in a library designed for alpha chains; as an off-target read, its abundance says little. The chain carries TRBV6-2 or TRBV6-3 and TRBJ2-1, with TRBD2 matching 7 bases. Germline CDR1 reads MNHEY; CDR2 reads SVGEGT. This CDR3 is built from 16 residues. J was trimmed by 3 bases and V by 0 bases; bases with no gene match: 5. The CDR3 is CASSYSGLAVYNEQFF. CDR3 bases: TGTGCCAGCAGTTACTCAGGGCTAGCGGTCTACAATGAGCAGTTCTTC.

In regard to this clonotype: Since it is a stray read in a library aimed at alpha chains, this beta chain has a size that is not meaningful. This chain links TRBV11-2 with TRBJ2-2, with 12 bases that match TRBD2. V lost 2 bases to trimming and J lost 0 bases; unmatched junction nucleotides: 10. The germline gives CDR1 SGHAT, CDR2 FQNNGV. CDR3 length: 20 residues. CDR3 nucleotides: TGTGCCAGCAGCTTACCGAAACTAGCGGGGGGTTTTGCGAACACCGGGGAGCTGTTTTTT. Amino acid sequence: CASSLPKLAGGFANTGELFF.

This clonotype was observed at least ten times. Since it is a stray read in a library aimed at alpha chains, this beta chain has a size that is not meaningful. The chain recombines TRBV5-1 with TRBJ2-3, with D perhaps TRBD1 or TRBD2 (6 bases each). There are 15 residues in the CDR3. Looked up from germline, CDR1 is SGHRS and CDR2 is YFSETQ. The germline V and J ends were trimmed by 2 bases and 4 bases, with 14 bases remaining between them. CDR3 region: CASSLRGASSDTQYF. The CDR3 coding sequence is TGCGCCAGCAGCTTAAGGGGGGCCAGCTCAGATACGCAGTATTTT. The full variable domain, its missing parts supplied by reference TRBV5-1 and TRBJ2-3, is KAGVTQTPRYLIKTRGQQVTLSCSPISGHRSVSWYQQTPGQGLQFLFEYFSETQRNKGNFPGRFSGRQFSNSRSEMNVSTLELGDSALYLCASSLRGASSDTQYFGPGTRLTVL.

This clonotype came up many times. This beta chain is an unintended read in a library built for alpha chains; its size means little. The V gene is TRBV4-1, the J gene TRBJ2-7; 7 bases fit TRBD1. Germline trimming cut 4 bases from V and 0 bases from J; bases unmatched to any gene: 3. Germline V gene data show CDR1 as MGHRA and CDR2 as YSYEKL. There are 14 residues in the CDR3. CDR3 loop: CASSRDSPSYEQYF. In DNA, the CDR3 is TGCGCCAGCAGCCGGGACAGTCCCTCCTACGAGCAGTACTTC.

Concerning this clonotype: With the library built for alpha chains, this beta chain is off target and its frequency is not meaningful. This chain uses TRBV2 with TRBJ1-5; D uncertain. Trimming pared 8 bases from V and 2 bases from J, leaving 16 bases between. The CDR3 contains 15 residues. Germline values: CDR1 SNHLY, CDR2 FYNNEI. The CDR3 bases are TGTGCCAGCGGCGAGGGCAGCAAGGGCAATCAGCCCCAGCATTTT. The encoded protein is CASGEGSKGNQPQHF.

This clonotype showed up many times. Within a library made for alpha chains, this beta chain is off target, and its count is uninformative. The gene calls are TRBV5-1 and TRBJ2-3; D call uncertain. The CDR3 covers 14 residues. The germline V gene has CDR1 SGHRS and CDR2 YFSETQ. V lost 3 bases and J lost 1, with 9 bases in between. The CDR3 DNA reads TGCGCCAGCAGCTCGGACGGCCGCACAGATACGCAGTATTTT. It is translated as CASSSDGRTDTQYF.